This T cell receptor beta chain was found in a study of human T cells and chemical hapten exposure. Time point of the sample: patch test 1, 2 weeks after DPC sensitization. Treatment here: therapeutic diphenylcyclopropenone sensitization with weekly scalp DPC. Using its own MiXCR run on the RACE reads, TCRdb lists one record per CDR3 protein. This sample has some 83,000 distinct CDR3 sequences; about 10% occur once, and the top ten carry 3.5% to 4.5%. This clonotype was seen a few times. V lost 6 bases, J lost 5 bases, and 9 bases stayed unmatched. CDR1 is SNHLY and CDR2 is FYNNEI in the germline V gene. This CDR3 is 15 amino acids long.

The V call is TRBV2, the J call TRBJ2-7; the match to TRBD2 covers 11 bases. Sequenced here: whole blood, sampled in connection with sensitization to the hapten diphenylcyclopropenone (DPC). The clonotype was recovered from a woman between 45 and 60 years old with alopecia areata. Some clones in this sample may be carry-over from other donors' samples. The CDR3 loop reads CASRAFSGGADEQYF. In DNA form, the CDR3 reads TGTGCCAGCAGAGCCTTTAGCGGGGGGGCCGACGAGCAGTACTTC.